Below, 27 T cell receptor beta chains from the same sample are listed, as sequenced in a study of identical twins. TCRdb called the 5' RACE reads again in MiXCR, with one record for every CDR3 protein. The sample shows around 280,000 distinct CDR3 sequences, more than 6.5% of them seen only once. These same data were also listed under a study on yellow fever vaccine responses in identical twins.

What was sequenced was memory (CD45RO+) T cells sorted from blood. The receptors stem from a woman aged 18-30 years in good health.

V usage is TRBV2 and J usage is TRBJ2-3, with D possibly matching TRBD1 (6 bases). The V end lost 4 bases, the J end lost 0 bases, and 11 bases lay between the germline ends. CDR1 SNHLY and CDR2 FYNNEI come from the germline V gene. This CDR3 has 15 amino acids. The CDR3 sequence: CASSVGASSTDTQYF. DNA of the CDR3: TGTGCCAGCAGTGTGGGGGCCTCTAGCACAGATACGCAGTATTTT.

With respect to this clonotype: This sequence may be a read error, since a much larger clone differs from it by one base. The V gene is TRBV7-9, the J gene TRBJ2-6; no reliable D call. The V end was cut by 7 bases, the J end by 0 bases, with 4 bases between. Germline lookup yields CDR1 SEHNR and CDR2 FQNEAQ (reference sequence). This CDR3 has 13 residues. CDR3 bases: TGTGCCAGCACCTCCTCTGGGGCCAACGTCCTGACTTTC. It encodes CASTSSGANVLTF.

The chain recombines TRBV5-5 with TRBJ2-7, with unresolved D. The CDR3 covers 11 residues. Per the germline V gene, CDR1 is SGHKS and CDR2 is YYEKEE (reference sequence). The CDR3 DNA reads TGTGCCAGCAGCTTGGTTCCCGCGACACCCGTC. Amino acids: CASSLVPATPV.

This clonotype was counted at least ten times. The chain recombines TRBV29-1 with TRBJ2-7, with a tentative D call TRBD1 (6 bases). This CDR3 comprises 12 residues. In germline, CDR1 is SQVTM, CDR2 ANQGSEA. V was clipped by 8 bases and J by 4 bases, with 15 bases between them. The CDR3 loop is CSIQGSSYEQYF. The DNA for the CDR3 is TGCAGCATACAGGGTTCGTCGTACGAGCAGTACTTC.

This clonotype was seen a handful of times. The V gene is TRBV11-1, the J gene TRBJ2-7; the D gene is possibly TRBD2 (5 bases). This CDR3 is built from 16 residues. Germline CDR1 and CDR2: SGHAT and FQDESV (reference sequence). V lost 1 base and J 3 bases, leaving 16 bases between the germline ends. CDR3 loop: CASSLGRSLAIYEQYF. In nucleotides, the CDR3 is TGTGCCAGCAGCTTAGGGCGGAGCCTAGCCATCTACGAGCAGTACTTC.

This clonotype has just a few counts. The chain couples TRBV5-1 to TRBJ2-3; TRBD2 matches at 7 bases. The CDR3 length is 15 residues. Germline values: CDR1 SGHRS, CDR2 YFSETQ. Germline trimming cut 0 bases from V and 4 bases from J; bases unmatched to any gene: 5. The CDR3 DNA reads TGCGCCAGCAGCTTGGCGGCGGGAGACGCAGATACGCAGTATTTT. It codes for CASSLAAGDADTQYF.

This clonotype has just a few counts. The genes are TRBV12-3 or TRBV12-4 and TRBJ2-2; D possibly corresponds to TRBD1 (6 bases). This CDR3 region has 14 residues. Trimming pared 7 bases from V and 2 bases from J, leaving 11 bases between. DNA for the CDR3: TGTGCCAGCAACCGGGACATTAACACCGGGGAGCTGTTTTTT. Translated, it gives CASNRDINTGELFF.

The gene calls are TRBV6-1 and TRBJ2-7, with 10 bases identical to TRBD1. Germline trimming cut 6 bases from V and 3 bases from J; bases unmatched to any gene: 2. Germline V gene lookup returns CDR1 MNHNS and CDR2 SASEGT. The CDR3 runs to 13 residues. The chain's CDR3 is CASRRTGGYEQYV. The CDR3 nucleotides are TGTGCCAGCAGAAGGACAGGGGGCTACGAGCAGTACGTC.

This clonotype was counted ten times or more. CDR3 in DNA: TGTGCCAGCAGCTACGGGACAGGCGAGTCCATATATTTT. Protein: CASSYGTGESIYF. V and J are TRBV5-6 and TRBJ1-3; 8 nucleotides agree with TRBD1. The V gene end was trimmed by 3 bases and the J gene end by 11 bases; junction bases not matched to a gene: 7. The CDR3 consists of 13 residues. The germline V gene has CDR1 SGHDT and CDR2 YYEEEE.

This clonotype has more than one count but fewer than ten. The chain couples TRBV7-6 to TRBJ2-1, with TRBD2 matching 14 bases. J lost 12 bases, V lost 1 base, and 2 bases had no gene match. In germline, CDR1 is SGHVS, CDR2 FNYEAQ. CDR3 size: 14 residues. As DNA, the CDR3 is TGTGCCAGCAGCTTAGAGGGACTAGCGGGAGTGCAGTTCTTC. Amino acid sequence: CASSLEGLAGVQFF.

This clonotype has only a few counts. The chain uses TRBV20-1 and TRBJ2-1; 11 nucleotides agree with TRBD2. Germline CDR1 DFQATT, CDR2 SNEGSKA (reference sequence). V gave up 0 bases and J gave up 5 bases; unmatched junction bases: 18. This CDR3 comprises 20 residues. The CDR3 is CSARDRGTSGSWALNNEQFF. DNA of the CDR3: TGCAGTGCTAGAGATCGGGGAACTAGCGGGAGCTGGGCCCTAAACAATGAGCAGTTCTTC.

V and J are TRBV5-1 and TRBJ1-3, with a possible D match to TRBD1 (6 bases). Trimming removed 4 bases at V and 2 bases at J, with 10 bases between. The germline V gene encodes CDR1 SGHRS and CDR2 YFSETQ. This CDR3 comprises 14 residues. In nucleotides, the CDR3 is TGCGCCAGCAGCAACACAGGGACTGGAAACACCATATATTTT. Amino acids: CASSNTGTGNTIYF.

This clonotype was seen at least ten times. V gene TRBV3-1 combines with J gene TRBJ1-1; D is ambiguous. Germline assignment: CDR1 LGHDT and CDR2 YNNKEL (reference sequence). V lost 3 bases to trimming and J lost 1 base, with 3 bases between them. The CDR3 consists of 12 residues. The CDR3 nucleotides are TGTGCCAGCAGCCAGGGGAACACTGAAGCTTTCTTT. It yields the protein CASSQGNTEAFF.

This clonotype was detected a few times. This chain uses TRBV7-6 with TRBJ1-6; D perhaps matches TRBD1 (5 bases). This CDR3 is 19 amino acids long. Germline V gene lookup returns CDR1 SGHVS and CDR2 FNYEAQ. V was clipped by 3 bases and J by 2 bases, with 20 bases between them. The CDR3 nucleotides are TGTGCCAGCAGCTTGGATCTCTCCGGGAGGGGACCCTATAATTCACCCCTCCACTTT. Protein product: CASSLDLSGRGPYNSPLHF.

Ten or more counts support this clonotype. The genes are TRBV28 and TRBJ2-4; 9 bases align to TRBD1. Germline lookup yields CDR1 MDHEN and CDR2 SYDVKM. V was pared by 5 bases and J by 0 bases, with 11 bases of the junction left unmatched. The CDR3 totals 18 residues. The CDR3, as DNA: TGTGCCAGCAGTATAACCGGGACAGGGCGATCAGCCAAAAACATTCAGTACTTC. Translation gives CASSITGTGRSAKNIQYF.

J is TRBJ2-5 and V is TRBV15; TRBD1 or TRBD2 may be the D gene (5 bases each). The CDR3 has 16 residues. Trimming removed 1 base at V and 4 bases at J, with 16 bases between. Germline CDR1 and CDR2: LNHNV and YYDKDF (reference sequence). The CDR3 nucleotides are TGTGCCACCAGCAGAGGTTCGGTTCAGAGGGGAGAGACCCAGTACTTC. Amino acid sequence: CATSRGSVQRGETQYF.

This clonotype showed up many times. The chain uses TRBV12-3 or TRBV12-4 and TRBJ1-1, with 7 bases aligning to TRBD1. The length of the CDR3 is 15 residues. Unmatched junction bases numbered 8, after V lost 6 bases and J lost 1 base. The CDR3 region is CASRKRQGPNTEAFF. Written as DNA, the CDR3 is TGTGCCAGCAGGAAGAGACAGGGCCCGAACACTGAAGCTTTCTTT.

The genes are TRBV12-3 or TRBV12-4 and TRBJ1-2; D remains ambiguous. The CDR3 length is 14 residues. Trimming took 1 base from V and 2 from J, leaving 8 bases between them. CDR3 amino acids: CASSLVSGNYGYTF. The DNA for the CDR3 is TGTGCCAGCAGTTTAGTCAGTGGAAACTATGGCTACACCTTC.

The chain carries TRBV27 and TRBJ2-3; possible D gene TRBD2, 5 bases. The germline V gene encodes CDR1 MNHEY and CDR2 SMNVEV (reference sequence). The CDR3 consists of 14 residues. V lost 2 bases, J lost 6 bases, and 12 bases lay in between. The CDR3 DNA sequence: TGTGCCAGCAGTTTAGGGTCTGGCGGGGATACGCAGTATTTT. Amino acids: CASSLGSGGDTQYF.

V is TRBV4-2 and J is TRBJ2-1; the D gene is possibly TRBD2 (6 bases). The germline gives CDR1 LGHNA, CDR2 YNFKEQ. The CDR3 covers 15 residues. V was clipped by 3 bases and J by 6 bases, with 15 bases between them. Here the CDR3 reads CASSQIQAGSNEQFF. In DNA, the CDR3 is TGTGCCAGCAGCCAGATTCAGGCGGGATCCAATGAGCAGTTCTTC.

This clonotype was seen a few times. The genes are TRBV20-1 and TRBJ2-4; 10 nucleotides match TRBD1. The CDR3 covers 13 residues. The germline V gene encodes CDR1 DFQATT and CDR2 SNEGSKA (reference sequence). The trim removed 3 bases at V and 6 bases at J, leaving 2 bases unmatched. The CDR3 nucleotides are TGCAGTGCTAGTAGGGACAGGGGAAACATTCAGTACTTC. It translates to CSASRDRGNIQYF.

The V gene is TRBV11-2, the J gene TRBJ1-1; no clear D gene. The V end was cut by 0 bases, the J end by 5 bases, with 7 bases between. The CDR3 extends over 13 amino acids. Germline CDR1 and CDR2: SGHAT and FQNNGV. This CDR3 reads CASSLEARTEAFF. CDR3 sequence (DNA): TGTGCCAGCAGCTTAGAGGCTAGGACTGAAGCTTTCTTT.

The chain recombines TRBV5-1 with TRBJ2-5; 9 bases are a match to TRBD1. This CDR3 has 14 amino acids. The V and J ends lost 1 base and 5 bases, in that order; junction bases with no gene match: 3. From germline, CDR1 is SGHRS and CDR2 YFSETQ. In DNA form, the CDR3 reads TGCGCCAGCAGCTTGTTGACAGGGGGGGAGACCCAGTACTTC. Amino acids: CASSLLTGGETQYF.

The sample holds a few counts of this clonotype. The chain is built from TRBV5-6 and TRBJ2-3, with a weak D call TRBD2 (6 bases). The germline gives CDR1 SGHDT, CDR2 YYEEEE. This CDR3 spans 17 amino acids. The V and J ends lost 0 bases and 10 bases respectively, with 24 bases between them. The CDR3 DNA reads as TGTGCCAGCAGCTTGGGCGTGCGGGACTCCGCCTGGAGTTCGCAGTATTTT. Its protein is CASSLGVRDSAWSSQYF.

In its sample, this clonotype was seen a few times. The rearrangement links TRBV27 to TRBJ2-7; TRBD2 might be the D (6 bases). Germline loops: CDR1 MNHEY, CDR2 SMNVEV (reference sequence). Between the trimmed V and J ends, which lost 7 bases and 3 bases, there was a span of 19 bases. This CDR3 region has 15 residues. Here the CDR3 DNA reads TGTGCCAGCACACGCTCCGGGACTCATAACTACGAGCAGTACTTC. It yields the protein CASTRSGTHNYEQYF.

This clonotype occurred a few times. The V and J genes are TRBV6-1 and TRBJ1-6, with 11 nucleotides matching TRBD1. Germline assignment: CDR1 MNHNS and CDR2 SASEGT. The length of the CDR3 is 16 residues. V shed 6 bases, J shed 7 bases, and the junction held 8 bases outside the gene matches. The DNA for the CDR3 is TGTGCCAGCAGCCCTAGGACAGGGGGCCAAAATTCACCCCTCCACTTT. This sequence encodes CASSPRTGGQNSPLHF.

The table lists this clonotype with many counts. J is TRBJ2-5 and V is TRBV5-1, with 10 positions matching TRBD2. This CDR3 contains 14 residues. V shed 0 bases, J shed 4 bases, and the junction held 0 bases outside the gene matches. Germline V CDR1 and CDR2: SGHRS, YFSETQ. The DNA for the CDR3 is TGCGCCAGCAGCTTGGGACTAGCGGGAGAGACCCAGTACTTC. Amino acid sequence: CASSLGLAGETQYF.